This T cell receptor (beta chain) was obtained from a study of response to subunit inactivated influenza vaccine. TCRdb called the RT-PCR reads again in MiXCR, with one record for every CDR3 protein. Altogether about 570,000 distinct CDR3 sequences are present, approximately 10% being singletons, with the ten largest covering approximately 11%. This same sample was also part of a study on T cells expressing NK-cell markers. This second study notes: The cDNA for TCR beta came from 5'RACE template switching with UMIs. The authors derived TCR beta repertoires from sorted CD3+CD56+NKG2C+, CD3+CD56+NKG2C- and CD3+CD56-NKG2C+ T cells. The sequencing cohort of eight donors included seven HCMV-seropositive individuals and one seronegative individual. Several experiments added an anti-gamma-delta TCR antibody to sort only alpha-beta TCR T cells.

This clonotype originated in a man aged 50 to 60 who received an inactivated influenza vaccine. The material sequenced was PBMCs from blood, taken on the day of vaccination.

The CDR3 bases are TGTGCCAGCAGTAGGGGAATAACCCTAGGAAACATTCAGTACTTC. The encoded protein is CASSRGITLGNIQYF. This chain links TRBV27 with TRBJ2-4; the D gene is possibly TRBD1 (5 bases). The germline V and J ends were trimmed by 5 bases and 6 bases, with 17 bases remaining between them. The CDR3 extends over 15 amino acids. Germline values: CDR1 MNHEY, CDR2 SMNVEV (reference sequence).